The 29 T cell receptor beta chains presented below share a single source sample, sequenced in a study of blood T cell repertoires in COVID-19. Profiling relied on immunoSEQ multiplex PCR, and the TCRdb table lists in-frame clones only, not all of them. Among roughly 76,000 clones listed, 80% to 90% were seen once. The sample comprised peripheral blood. Receptors were obtained from a woman between 18 and 30 years old with acute or convalescent COVID-19.

The rearrangement uses TRBV12-3 or TRBV12-4 and TRBJ2-7, with D perhaps TRBD1 (5 bases). CDR3 size: 12 residues. V lost 1 base and J lost 6, with 7 bases in between. CDR3 DNA sequence: TGTGCCAGCAGTTTAGAAGGGGTCGAGCAGTACTTC. Translated: CASSLEGVEQYF.

The gene calls are TRBV5-6 and TRBJ2-2; possibly TRBD1 for D (6 bases). Germline V gene lookup returns CDR1 SGHDT and CDR2 YYEEEE. V dropped 2 bases and J dropped 6 bases, with 11 bases sitting between them. This CDR3 is 14 amino acids long. This CDR3 is CASSLGQFPGELFF. The CDR3 nucleotides are TGTGCCAGCAGCTTAGGACAGTTTCCCGGGGAGCTGTTTTTT.

This sequence joins TRBV30 and TRBJ1-2; 7 nucleotides align to TRBD1. This CDR3 is 14 amino acids long. CDR1 is GTSNPN and CDR2 is SVGIG in the germline V gene (reference sequence). J gave up 1 base and V 2 bases, and 4 bases lay outside the gene matches. The CDR3 loop reads CAWSPGTDNYGYTF. CDR3 DNA: TGTGCCTGGAGTCCCGGGACAGATAACTATGGCTACACCTTC.

The V call is TRBV9, the J call TRBJ2-7; TRBD2 might be the D (5 bases). CDR3 size: 14 residues. The ends were cut back, 0 bases at V and 3 bases at J, with 10 bases in the middle. Germline CDR1 and CDR2: SGDLS and YYNGEE. The CDR3 region is CASSVGPEGYEQYF. Here the CDR3 DNA reads TGTGCCAGCAGCGTAGGTCCCGAGGGCTACGAGCAGTACTTC.

The V call is TRBV14, the J call TRBJ2-1, with 11 bases identical to TRBD2. The CDR3 runs 17 residues. V dropped 4 bases and J dropped 7; count of bases not matched to a gene: 12. The V gene's germline CDR1 is SGHDN and CDR2 FVKESK. CDR3 amino acids: CASSLGTSGFPGNEQFF. The CDR3 coding sequence is TGTGCCAGCAGCCTCGGGACTAGCGGATTCCCCGGGAATGAGCAGTTCTTC.

The chain joins TRBV7-2 to TRBJ1-1; 8 nucleotides align to TRBD1. Germline V gene data show CDR1 as SGHTA and CDR2 as FQGNSA. Germline trimming cut 3 bases from V and 8 bases from J; bases unmatched to any gene: 5. This CDR3 region has 13 residues. CDR3 DNA: TGTGCCAGCAGCTTCGGGACAGGAAGGGAAGCTTTCTTT. It encodes CASSFGTGREAFF.

The chain has TRBV6-2 or TRBV6-3 and TRBJ2-1; 12 bases are shared with TRBD2. CDR3 length: 19 amino acids. From germline, CDR1 is MNHEY and CDR2 SVGEGT. The J segment lost 5 bases and the V segment lost 0 bases, leaving 11 bases of the junction unmatched. CDR3 protein: CASSYSFSGTSGSHNEQFF. The CDR3 nucleotides read TGTGCCAGCAGTTACTCCTTTTCAGGGACTAGCGGGTCCCACAATGAGCAGTTCTTC.

This chain uses TRBV6-5 with TRBJ1-1; the match to TRBD1 covers 8 bases. The germline V gene encodes CDR1 MNHEY and CDR2 SVGAGI. The V and J ends lost 8 bases and 1 base, in that order; junction bases with no gene match: 9. The CDR3 is 15 amino acids. CDR3 protein: CASGRPTGGNTEAFF. CDR3 DNA sequence: TGTGCCAGCGGGCGCCCAACAGGGGGGAACACTGAAGCTTTCTTT.

This chain links TRBV6-5 with TRBJ1-1; D is possibly TRBD1 (6 bases). The CDR3 covers 14 residues. The V end lost 5 bases, the J end lost 0 bases, and 10 bases lay between the germline ends. Germline lookup yields CDR1 MNHEY and CDR2 SVGAGI. The CDR3 nucleotides are TGTGCCAGCAGTCCCACAGGGTTGAACACTGAAGCTTTCTTT. It specifies CASSPTGLNTEAFF.

The chain combines TRBV5-4 with TRBJ1-1; D is ambiguous. Trimming removed 4 bases at V and 4 bases at J, with 14 bases between. The CDR3 runs to 14 residues. CDR1 and CDR2 (germline): SGHNT, YYREEE (reference sequence). The DNA of the CDR3 is TGTGCCAGCAGCAACCGGGGAGGGAGCACTGAAGCTTTCTTT. This translates into CASSNRGGSTEAFF. Together with reference TRBV5-4 and TRBJ1-1, the CDR3 gives the full variable domain: ETGVTQSPTHLIKTRGQQVTLRCSSQSGHNTVSWYQQALGQGPQFIFQYYREEENGRGNFPPRFSGLQFPNYSSELNVNALELDDSALYLCASSNRGGSTEAFFGQGTRLTVV.

A few counts support this clone. The chain uses TRBV12-3 or TRBV12-4 and TRBJ1-1, with a possible D match to TRBD1 (6 bases). The CDR3 is made up of 13 amino acids. Trimming cost V 4 bases and J 6 bases, with 12 bases left between them. CDR3 bases: TGTGCCAGCAGTTCAGTACAGGGATCTGAAGCTTTCTTT. Residues: CASSSVQGSEAFF.

The chain carries TRBV2 and TRBJ1-6, with 7 nucleotides matching TRBD1. Germline V CDR1 and CDR2: SNHLY, FYNNEI. The CDR3 spans 14 residues. J gave up 14 bases and V 0 bases, and 7 bases lay outside the gene matches. The CDR3 DNA reads as TGTGCCAGCAGTGAAGCCCGGGACAGTCCCTCCCTCCACTTT. Its translation: CASSEARDSPSLHF.

This clone was detected once. V gene TRBV4-1 combines with J gene TRBJ1-2, with D possibly matching TRBD1 (6 bases). CDR1 and CDR2 (germline): MGHRA, YSYEKL. V lost 4 bases and J 0 bases, leaving 12 bases between the germline ends. There are 15 residues in the CDR3. CDR3 amino acids: CASSLSGQANYGYTF. The CDR3 DNA sequence: TGCGCCAGCAGCCTCTCGGGACAAGCTAACTATGGCTACACCTTC.

V is TRBV5-4 and J is TRBJ1-6; 7 positions agree with TRBD1. The CDR3 extends over 15 amino acids. Per germline, CDR1 SGHNT and CDR2 YYREEE (reference sequence). The J segment lost 7 bases and the V segment lost 3 bases, leaving 7 bases of the junction unmatched. In DNA form, the CDR3 reads TGTGCCAGCAGCTACTGGGACAGACAAAATTCACCCCTCCACTTT. This translates into CASSYWDRQNSPLHF.

The genes are TRBV5-1 and TRBJ2-3; weak D call: TRBD2 (6 bases). V lost 3 bases and J lost 0, with 23 bases in between. The CDR3 runs 19 residues. Looked up from germline, CDR1 is SGHRS and CDR2 is YFSETQ. The CDR3 nucleotides read TGCGCCAGCAGCTCCCCTCCGGGAGTGGTGGGGCTTAGCACAGATACGCAGTATTTT. This encodes CASSSPPGVVGLSTDTQYF. Looking up the rest from reference TRBV5-1 and TRBJ2-3 gives the full variable domain: KAGVTQTPRYLIKTRGQQVTLSCSPISGHRSVSWYQQTPGQGLQFLFEYFSETQRNKGNFPGRFSGRQFSNSRSEMNVSTLELGDSALYLCASSSPPGVVGLSTDTQYFGPGTRLTVL.

V gene TRBV11-2 combines with J gene TRBJ2-3; TRBD2 matches 9 bases. CDR1 SGHAT and CDR2 FQNNGV come from the germline V gene. The CDR3 covers 16 residues. Trimming removed 3 bases from V and 5 bases from J; junction bases left unmatched: 9. CDR3: CASSFLREGKKDTQYF. The CDR3, as DNA: TGTGCCAGCAGCTTTTTGCGGGAGGGAAAGAAAGATACGCAGTATTTT.

This clone was counted a few times. The genes are TRBV27 and TRBJ2-7; TRBD1 agrees at 9 bases. CDR1 and CDR2 from the germline V gene are MNHEY and SMNVEV (reference sequence). The CDR3 sequence is 15 residues long. V was clipped by 2 bases and J by 2 bases; unmatched bases: 4. The CDR3 nucleotides read TGTGCCAGCAGTTTAAATGGACAGGGGCCCTACGAGCAGTACTTC. Amino acids: CASSLNGQGPYEQYF.

The chain couples TRBV19 to TRBJ1-1; tentatively, D is TRBD1 (5 bases). Germline lookup yields CDR1 LNHDA and CDR2 SQIVND (reference sequence). The CDR3 has 17 residues. V was cut by 0 bases and J by 1 base, with 15 bases left in between. CDR3: CASSIDLETGENTEAFF. DNA of the CDR3: TGTGCCAGTAGTATAGACTTGGAAACAGGAGAGAACACTGAAGCTTTCTTT.

The chain has TRBV19 and TRBJ1-5, with a weak D call TRBD1 (6 bases). Looked up from germline, CDR1 is LNHDA and CDR2 is SQIVND (reference sequence). The CDR3 covers 13 residues. The ends were cut back, 3 bases at V and 8 bases at J, with 11 bases in the middle. The chain's CDR3 is CASSIWGPEPQHF. The CDR3 DNA follows: TGTGCCAGTAGTATTTGGGGGCCGGAGCCCCAGCATTTT.

The chain couples TRBV5-1 to TRBJ1-2, with 9 bases matching TRBD1. The germline gives CDR1 SGHRS, CDR2 YFSETQ. V shed 3 bases, J shed 5 bases, and the junction held 2 bases outside the gene matches. The CDR3 is 13 amino acids. The CDR3 nucleotides are TGCGCCAGCAGCTCGACAGGGGGGTATGGCTACACCTTC. This gives the protein CASSSTGGYGYTF.

This chain uses TRBV4-1 with TRBJ1-4, with TRBD1 identical over 7 bases. Trimming took 0 bases from V and 3 from J; bases not matched to a gene: 7. CDR1 is MGHRA, CDR2 YSYEKL, per germline. The CDR3 consists of 17 residues. This CDR3 reads CASSQEGGQLPNEKLFF. The CDR3 coding sequence is TGCGCCAGCAGCCAAGAGGGGGGACAGCTGCCTAATGAAAAACTGTTTTTT.

The chain recombines TRBV28 with TRBJ2-3; the match to TRBD2 covers 10 bases. The CDR3 is 18 amino acids. Germline loops: CDR1 MDHEN, CDR2 SYDVKM. V lost 6 bases and J lost 1; bases outside the gene matches: 13. CDR3 region: CASSSRTSGFGGTDTQYF. The CDR3 DNA sequence: TGTGCCAGCAGCTCCCGGACTAGCGGCTTTGGAGGCACAGATACGCAGTATTTT.

V and J are TRBV30 and TRBJ1-1, with 8 bases identical to TRBD1. The germline V gene has CDR1 GTSNPN and CDR2 SVGIG (reference sequence). With V trimmed by 1 base and J by 3 bases, 1 base remained unmatched. The CDR3 runs to 13 residues. Here the CDR3 DNA reads TGTGCCTGGAGTGAGGACAGGGACACTGAAGCTTTCTTT. Translation: CAWSEDRDTEAFF. Looking up the rest from reference TRBV30 and TRBJ1-1 gives the full variable domain: SQTIHQWPATLVQPVGSPLSLECTVEGTSNPNLYWYRQAAGRGLQLLFYSVGIGQISSEVPQNLSASRPQDRQFILSSKKLLLSDSGFYLCAWSEDRDTEAFFGQGTRLTVV.

V and J are TRBV7-9 and TRBJ1-1; TRBD1 agrees at 8 bases. There are 13 residues in the CDR3. Trimming at V came to 3 bases and at J to 5 bases, leaving 2 bases not matched to a gene. The germline gives CDR1 SEHNR, CDR2 FQNEAQ (reference sequence). The CDR3 region is CASSLTGVTEAFF. The CDR3 DNA reads as TGTGCCAGCAGCTTGACAGGGGTAACTGAAGCTTTCTTT.

The chain has TRBV11-2 and TRBJ1-1; D not resolved. This CDR3 is built from 14 residues. With 10 bases removed from V and 3 bases from J, the gap between germline ends came to 18 bases. Germline CDR1 SGHAT, CDR2 FQNNGV. The CDR3 region is CATPSNPEDTEAFF. The CDR3 bases are TGTGCCACCCCGTCCAACCCCGAGGACACTGAAGCTTTCTTT.

This clone occurred once. The chain joins TRBV7-8 to TRBJ2-2, with TRBD2 identical over 9 bases. The CDR3 length is 16 residues. After removal of 6 bases from V and 6 bases from J, the junction contained 11 bases not matched to a gene. The germline CDR1 and CDR2 sequences are SGHVS and FQNEAQ. The CDR3 nucleotides are TGTGCCAGCAGACCCTGGCGGGGGGGCCGGGCCGGGGAGCTGTTTTTT. This encodes CASRPWRGGRAGELFF.

This clone was observed once. The V call is TRBV19, the J call TRBJ1-1; tentatively, D is TRBD1 (6 bases). This CDR3 is 14 amino acids long. Between the trimmed V and J ends, which lost 5 bases and 6 bases, there was a span of 16 bases. Germline V gene data show CDR1 as LNHDA and CDR2 as SQIVND (reference sequence). In nucleotides, the CDR3 is TGTGCCAGTAGTCCTCGGGACGGGGGGCCTGAAGCTTTCTTT. Amino acids: CASSPRDGGPEAFF.

This clone was found once. The chain combines TRBV30 with TRBJ2-3; TRBD2 matches at 11 bases. Germline V gene data show CDR1 as GTSNPN and CDR2 as SVGIG (reference sequence). J gave up 3 bases and V 4 bases, and 6 bases lay outside the gene matches. The CDR3 extends over 15 amino acids. The CDR3 region is CAWNHLAGGTDTQYF. CDR3 DNA: TGTGCCTGGAACCACCTAGCGGGGGGAACAGATACGCAGTATTTT.

V is TRBV14 and J is TRBJ1-1; D possibly corresponds to TRBD1 (6 bases). CDR3 length equals 15 residues. V gave up 0 bases and J gave up 0 bases, with 8 bases separating them. Germline values: CDR1 SGHDN, CDR2 FVKESK. Here the CDR3 reads CASSQETGMNTEAFF. Written as DNA, the CDR3 is TGTGCCAGCAGCCAAGAGACAGGAATGAACACTGAAGCTTTCTTT.